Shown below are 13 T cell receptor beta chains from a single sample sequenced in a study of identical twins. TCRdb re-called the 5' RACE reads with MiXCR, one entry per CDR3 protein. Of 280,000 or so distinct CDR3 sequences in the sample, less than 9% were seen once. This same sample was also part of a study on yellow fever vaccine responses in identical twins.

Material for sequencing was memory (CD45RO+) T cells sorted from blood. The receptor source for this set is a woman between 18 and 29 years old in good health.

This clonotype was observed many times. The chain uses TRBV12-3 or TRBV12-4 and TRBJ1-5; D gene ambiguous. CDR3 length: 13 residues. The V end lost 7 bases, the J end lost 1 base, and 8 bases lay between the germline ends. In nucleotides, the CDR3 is TGTGCCAGCACTCAATCCAGCAATCAGCCCCAGCATTTT. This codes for CASTQSSNQPQHF.

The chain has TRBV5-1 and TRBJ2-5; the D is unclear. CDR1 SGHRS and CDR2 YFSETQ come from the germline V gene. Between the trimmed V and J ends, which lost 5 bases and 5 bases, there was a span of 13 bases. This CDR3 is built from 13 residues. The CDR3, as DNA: TGCGCCAGCAGTTCCACAATTGGGGAGACCCAGTACTTC. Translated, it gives CASSSTIGETQYF.

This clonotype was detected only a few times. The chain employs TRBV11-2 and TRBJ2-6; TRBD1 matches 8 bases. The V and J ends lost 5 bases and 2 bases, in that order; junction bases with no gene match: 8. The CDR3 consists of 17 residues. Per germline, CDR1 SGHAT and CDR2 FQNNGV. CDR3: CASSPGQGRAGANVLTF. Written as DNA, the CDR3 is TGTGCCAGCAGCCCCGGACAGGGACGGGCTGGGGCCAACGTCCTGACTTTC.

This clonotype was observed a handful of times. The CDR3: CAIRNSGGGPDTQYF. The CDR3 DNA reads as TGTGCCATCAGAAATAGCGGGGGAGGTCCAGATACGCAGTATTTT. The chain couples TRBV10-3 to TRBJ2-3; the match to TRBD2 covers 9 bases. There are 15 residues in the CDR3. Germline values: CDR1 ENHRY, CDR2 SYGVKD. After removal of 6 bases from V and 4 bases from J, the junction contained 8 bases not matched to a gene.

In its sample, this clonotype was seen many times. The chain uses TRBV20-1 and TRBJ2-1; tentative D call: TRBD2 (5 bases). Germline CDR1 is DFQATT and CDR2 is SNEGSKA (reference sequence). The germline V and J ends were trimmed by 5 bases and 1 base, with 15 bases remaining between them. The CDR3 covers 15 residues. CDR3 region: CSAVQSGLSYNEQFF. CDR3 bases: TGCAGTGCTGTCCAAAGCGGCCTATCCTACAATGAGCAGTTCTTC.

The CDR3 nucleotides are TGTGCCAGCAGCGCCAGCGGGAGGGCGAACACCGGGGAGCTGTTTTTT. Amino acids: CASSASGRANTGELFF. The chain links TRBV7-3 to TRBJ2-2, with 10 bases aligning to TRBD2. The junction had 3 bases not matched to a gene; V was cut back by 5 bases and J by 0 bases. The CDR3 has 16 residues. Germline V gene sequence: CDR1 SGHTA, CDR2 FQGTGA.

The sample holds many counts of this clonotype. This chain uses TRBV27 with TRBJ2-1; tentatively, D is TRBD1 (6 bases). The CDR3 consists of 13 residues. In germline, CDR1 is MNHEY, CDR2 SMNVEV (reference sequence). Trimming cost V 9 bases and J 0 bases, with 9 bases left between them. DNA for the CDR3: TGTGCCAGTGGACAGAGCTCCTACAATGAGCAGTTCTTC. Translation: CASGQSSYNEQFF.

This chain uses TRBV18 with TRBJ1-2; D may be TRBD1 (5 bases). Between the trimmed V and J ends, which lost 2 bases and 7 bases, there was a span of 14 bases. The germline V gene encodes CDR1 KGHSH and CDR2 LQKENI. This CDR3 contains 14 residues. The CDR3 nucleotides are TGTGCCAGCTCACCAAGGACATCAGAAGGTGGCTACACCTTC. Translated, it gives CASSPRTSEGGYTF.

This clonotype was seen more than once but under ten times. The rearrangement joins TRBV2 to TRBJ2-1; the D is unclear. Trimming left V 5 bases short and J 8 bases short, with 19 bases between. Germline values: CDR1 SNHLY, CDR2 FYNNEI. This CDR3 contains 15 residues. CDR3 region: CASSFDSPKVDEQFF. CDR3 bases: TGTGCCAGCAGTTTCGATAGCCCGAAGGTCGATGAGCAGTTCTTC.

CDR3 region: CASSLAIRTGRSTDTQYF. In DNA form, the CDR3 reads TGTGCCAGCAGCTTAGCTATTCGGACGGGTAGGAGCACAGATACGCAGTATTTT. The rearrangement joins TRBV7-8 to TRBJ2-3; D remains ambiguous. The CDR3 has 18 residues. Trimming cost V 0 bases and J 0 bases, with 16 bases left between them. Germline V gene data show CDR1 as SGHVS and CDR2 as FQNEAQ.

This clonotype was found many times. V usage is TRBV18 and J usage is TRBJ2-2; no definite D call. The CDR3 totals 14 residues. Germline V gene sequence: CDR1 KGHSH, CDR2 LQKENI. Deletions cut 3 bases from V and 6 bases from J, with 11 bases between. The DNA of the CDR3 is TGTGCCAGCTCACCGACGGCCTTGTCCGGGGAGCTGTTTTTT. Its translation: CASSPTALSGELFF. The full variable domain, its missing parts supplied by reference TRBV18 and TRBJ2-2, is NAGVMQNPRHLVRRRGQEARLRCSPMKGHSHVYWYRQLPEEGLKFMVYLQKENIIDESGMPKERFSAEFPKEGPSILRIQQVVRGDSAAYFCASSPTALSGELFFGEGSRLTVL.

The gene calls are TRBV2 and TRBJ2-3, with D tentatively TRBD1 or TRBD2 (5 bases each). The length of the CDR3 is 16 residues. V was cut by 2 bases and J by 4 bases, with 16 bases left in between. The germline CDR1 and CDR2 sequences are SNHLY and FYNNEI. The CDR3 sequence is CASSELRGGSADTQYF. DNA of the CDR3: TGTGCCAGCAGTGAATTGAGGGGCGGTAGCGCAGATACGCAGTATTTT.

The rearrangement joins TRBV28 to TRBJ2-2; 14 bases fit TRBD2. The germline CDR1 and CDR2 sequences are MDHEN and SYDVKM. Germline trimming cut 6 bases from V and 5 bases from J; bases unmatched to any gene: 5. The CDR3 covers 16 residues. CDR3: CASRRLAGGRTGELFF. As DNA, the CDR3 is TGTGCCAGCAGACGACTAGCGGGGGGGCGGACCGGGGAGCTGTTTTTT.